One sample yielded the 22 T cell receptor beta chains listed below, sequenced in a study of blood T cell repertoires in COVID-19. This table comes from immunoSEQ multiplex PCR, and its TCRdb copy is limited to in-frame clones, with some not included. The sample has about 280,000 clones; approximately 83% are singletons. Sequences were obtained from peripheral blood. The receptors were sampled from a woman between 50 and 59 years old who had recovered from COVID-19.

V is TRBV4-1 and J is TRBJ1-6, with 7 bases lining up with TRBD1. Germline V gene sequence: CDR1 MGHRA, CDR2 YSYEKL. The CDR3 spans 16 residues. V lost 4 bases and J lost 8; bases outside the gene matches: 11. CDR3: CASSPGQVRGYSPLHF. The DNA of the CDR3 is TGCGCCAGCAGCCCAGGACAGGTCCGGGGTTATTCACCCCTCCACTTT.

This clone was counted a single time. This chain connects TRBV18 to TRBJ2-5; 7 bases map to TRBD1. The J segment lost 0 bases and the V segment lost 6 bases, leaving 4 bases of the junction unmatched. The germline V gene has CDR1 KGHSH and CDR2 LQKENI. The CDR3 is 14 residues long. This CDR3 is CASSATGNQETQYF. As DNA, the CDR3 is TGTGCCAGCTCGGCGACAGGGAACCAAGAGACCCAGTACTTC.

The V gene is TRBV7-9, the J gene TRBJ2-7, with TRBD2 identical over 8 bases. Looked up from germline, CDR1 is SEHNR and CDR2 is FQNEAQ (reference sequence). V lost 1 base to trimming and J lost 6 bases; unmatched junction nucleotides: 2. CDR3 size: 13 residues. This CDR3 is CASSLGLASEQYF. The DNA for the CDR3 is TGTGCCAGCAGCTTAGGACTAGCGAGCGAGCAGTACTTC. The full variable domain, completed using reference TRBV7-9 and TRBJ2-7, is DTGVSQNPRHKITKRGQNVTFRCDPISEHNRLYWYRQTLGQGPEFLTYFQNEAQLEKSRLLSDRFSAERPKGSFSTLEIQRTEQGDSAMYLCASSLGLASEQYFGPGTRLTVT.

The J gene is TRBJ2-6, the V gene TRBV4-3, with 9 bases lining up with TRBD1. The trim removed 5 bases at V and 0 bases at J, leaving 5 bases unmatched. Germline-derived CDR1 and CDR2 are LGHNA and YSLEER. The CDR3 covers 17 residues. The CDR3 loop reads CASSKGQGSSGANVLTF. For the CDR3, the DNA is TGCGCCAGCAGCAAAGGACAGGGGAGCTCTGGGGCCAACGTCCTGACTTTC.

V is TRBV15 and J is TRBJ2-5; D might be TRBD1 (6 bases). The length of the CDR3 is 15 residues. Germline values: CDR1 LNHNV, CDR2 YYDKDF (reference sequence). Deletions cut 0 bases from V and 3 bases from J, with 11 bases between. The CDR3 reads CATSRDRHREETQYF. DNA for the CDR3: TGTGCCACCAGCAGAGATAGACACAGGGAAGAGACCCAGTACTTC.

V gene TRBV27 combines with J gene TRBJ1-3; TRBD1 might be the D (5 bases). The germline gives CDR1 MNHEY, CDR2 SMNVEV (reference sequence). The CDR3 covers 16 residues. Trimming pared 3 bases from V and 4 bases from J, leaving 16 bases between. CDR3 amino acids: CASSFRPPGLGNTIYF. The CDR3 DNA is TGTGCCAGCAGTTTCCGTCCACCAGGGTTAGGAAACACCATATATTTT.

The chain couples TRBV3-1 (or the pseudogene TRBV3-2) to TRBJ2-1; D is unclear. Germline V gives CDR1 LGHDT, CDR2 YNNKEL (reference sequence). Trimming left V 7 bases short and J 0 bases short, with 10 bases between. There are 14 residues in the CDR3. CDR3 nucleotide sequence: TGTGCCAGCACGAGCGTGGACTCCTACAATGAGCAGTTCTTC. This sequence encodes CASTSVDSYNEQFF.

The rearrangement uses TRBV4-2 and TRBJ2-3, with D uncertain. Trimming removed 6 bases from V and 0 bases from J, with 28 bases in between. Germline V gene lookup returns CDR1 LGHNA and CDR2 YNFKEQ. The CDR3 contains 20 residues. CDR3 in amino acids: CASRVFLNLGLDISTDTQYF. The CDR3 DNA sequence: TGTGCCAGCAGGGTGTTCCTAAACCTGGGTTTAGACATTAGCACAGATACGCAGTATTTT.

This chain links TRBV11-1 with TRBJ2-3, with 9 bases that match TRBD1. Trimming at V came to 3 bases and at J to 7 bases, leaving 5 bases not matched to a gene. Germline lookup yields CDR1 SGHAT and CDR2 FQDESV (reference sequence). CDR3 size: 14 residues. CDR3 in DNA: TGTGCCAGCAGCTTTGGACAGGGGAGGTATACGCAGTATTTT. Amino acids: CASSFGQGRYTQYF. Combining the CDR3 with reference TRBV11-1 and TRBJ2-3 gives the whole variable domain EAEVAQSPRYKITEKSQAVAFWCDPISGHATLYWYRQILGQGPELLVQFQDESVVDDSQLPKDRFSAERLKGVDSTLKIQPAELGDSAMYLCASSFGQGRYTQYFGPGTRLTVL.

V gene TRBV12-3 or TRBV12-4 combines with J gene TRBJ1-1; unclear D gene. The CDR3 is made up of 11 amino acids. Trimming left V 5 bases short and J 4 bases short, with 5 bases between. The CDR3 here is CASSPFTEAFF. The DNA for the CDR3 is TGTGCCAGCAGTCCTTTCACTGAAGCTTTCTTT.

The rearrangement links TRBV6-1 to TRBJ1-1; TRBD1 aligns across 7 bases. The CDR3 consists of 16 residues. J lost 5 bases, V lost 2 bases, and 11 bases had no gene match. From germline, CDR1 is MNHNS and CDR2 SASEGT. DNA for the CDR3: TGTGCCAGCAGTGAAAGAAGGGGGCTGATTGGAACTGAAGCTTTCTTT. It translates to CASSERRGLIGTEAFF.

The V and J genes are TRBV2 and TRBJ1-1; TRBD1 matches at 9 bases. Germline CDR1 and CDR2: SNHLY and FYNNEI. The CDR3 runs 12 residues. The V and J ends lost 11 bases and 2 bases, in that order; junction bases with no gene match: 3. The CDR3 bases are TGTGCCGGACAGGGGTCTAACACTGAAGCTTTCTTT. Translated: CAGQGSNTEAFF.

This chain uses TRBV19 with TRBJ2-3; 11 bases are shared with TRBD1. CDR1 is LNHDA, CDR2 SQIVND, per germline (reference sequence). This CDR3 comprises 15 residues. V shed 5 bases and J 4 bases; nucleotides not matched to a gene: 5. Here the CDR3 DNA reads TGTGCCAGTAGTGGTGGACAGGGGGCTTCAGATACGCAGTATTTT. Its protein product is CASSGGQGASDTQYF.

The V gene is TRBV5-1, the J gene TRBJ1-3; D possibly corresponds to TRBD1 (5 bases). From germline, CDR1 is SGHRS and CDR2 YFSETQ. The CDR3 has 18 residues. Trimming took off 4 bases at V and 0 bases at J, with 20 bases between the two ends. This CDR3 reads CASSLTPGQGSSGNTIYF. In nucleotides, the CDR3 is TGCGCCAGCAGCCTTACTCCAGGGCAGGGTTCCTCTGGAAACACCATATATTTT.

CDR3: CASSSTYYTQYF. As DNA, the CDR3 is TGTGCCAGCAGTTCGACTTACTATACGCAGTATTTT. J is TRBJ2-3 and V is TRBV7-9; no firm D call. Germline loops: CDR1 SEHNR, CDR2 FQNEAQ (reference sequence). The CDR3 extends over 12 amino acids. V was shortened by 6 bases and J by 7 bases, with 11 bases between the two germline ends.

The chain has TRBV7-3 and TRBJ2-1; 14 bases match TRBD2. V lost 5 bases, J lost 4 bases, and 10 bases stayed unmatched. CDR3 length equals 18 residues. Germline loops: CDR1 SGHTA, CDR2 FQGTGA. The CDR3 loop is CASSQVGTSGSLYNEQFF. For the CDR3, the DNA is TGTGCCAGCAGCCAAGTTGGGACTAGCGGGAGCCTATACAATGAGCAGTTCTTC.

This clone was detected once. The rearrangement joins TRBV10-3 to TRBJ2-3, with TRBD1 matching 9 bases. The V gene's germline CDR1 is ENHRY and CDR2 SYGVKD. The V gene end was trimmed by 6 bases and the J gene end by 1 base; junction bases not matched to a gene: 2. The CDR3 length is 14 residues. DNA for the CDR3: TGTGCCATCAGGGGGACAGGGCGCACAGATACGCAGTATTTT. Translation: CAIRGTGRTDTQYF.

The chain combines TRBV24-1 with TRBJ2-2, with 9 bases lining up with TRBD1. The CDR3 totals 18 residues. V trimming: 0 bases; J trimming: 4 bases; junction bases outside the gene matches: 8. CDR1 and CDR2 from the germline V gene are KGHDR and SFDVKD. The CDR3 here is CATSDLGGTGQFTGELFF. As DNA, the CDR3 is TGTGCCACCAGTGATTTGGGGGGGACAGGGCAGTTCACCGGGGAGCTGTTTTTT.

The DNA of the CDR3 is TGTGCCAGCAGCTTATTCTCGGTGTACTCCTATAATTCACCCCTCCACTTT. Protein sequence: CASSLFSVYSYNSPLHF. The J gene is TRBJ1-6, the V gene TRBV7-2; unclear D gene. Germline V gives CDR1 SGHTA, CDR2 FQGNSA. The V end lost 2 bases, the J end lost 0 bases, and 11 bases lay between the germline ends. CDR3 size: 17 residues.

The chain combines TRBV5-1 with TRBJ2-2, with TRBD2 matching over 8 bases. Germline-derived CDR1 and CDR2 are SGHRS and YFSETQ. The CDR3 contains 16 residues. Trimming at V came to 0 bases and at J to 6 bases, leaving 7 bases not matched to a gene. CDR3 in DNA: TGCGCCAGCAGCTTGGACACTAGCGGAACCGCCGGGGAGCTGTTTTTT. This gives the protein CASSLDTSGTAGELFF.

This clone was observed many times. The chain has TRBV24-1 and TRBJ2-3; tentative D call: TRBD1 (6 bases). CDR1 KGHDR and CDR2 SFDVKD come from the germline V gene. This CDR3 has 15 residues. V was cut by 4 bases and J by 1 base, with 11 bases left in between. The CDR3 protein is CATSDPGHRTDTQYF. CDR3 DNA sequence: TGTGCCACCAGTGACCCGGGACACCGCACAGATACGCAGTATTTT.

This clone was detected once. CDR3 DNA sequence: TGTGCCAGCAGCTTTAGGGACAGGGGTGTTAATGAAAAACTGTTTTTT. The encoded protein is CASSFRDRGVNEKLFF. The chain recombines TRBV11-3 with TRBJ1-4; 10 nucleotides agree with TRBD1. V was pared by 3 bases and J by 4 bases, with 5 bases of the junction left unmatched. Germline values: CDR1 SGHNT, CDR2 YENEEA. This CDR3 has 16 residues. Full variable domain (missing parts from reference TRBV11-3 and TRBJ1-4): EAGVVQSPRYKIIEKKQPVAFWCNPISGHNTLYWYLQNLGQGPELLIRYENEEAVDDSQLPKDRFSAERLKGVDSTLKIQPAELGDSAVYLCASSFRDRGVNEKLFFGSGTQLSVL.